Listed below are T cell receptor beta chains from one sample, sequenced in a study of regulatory T cells in long-lasting Graves disease. Using its own MiXCR run on the multiplex PCR reads, TCRdb lists one record per CDR3 protein. This table holds about 460,000 distinct CDR3 sequences, around 15% found once. This same sample was also taken into another study, of T cells in Graves' hyperthyroidism and ophthalmopathy.

The sample was peripheral blood mononuclear cells (PBMCs), taken at new diagnosis, from a patient treated with antithyroid drugs. Receptors were obtained from a woman aged 45-65 years with Graves disease. Each CDR3 is given with its conserved first and last residue. A D gene is named only where the DNA matches it firmly.

V	J	D	CDR3
TRBV11-2	TRBJ2-1	TRBD2	CASSSTTSGRAWNEQFF
TRBV7-9	TRBJ1-4	NA	CASSLGRASTNEKLFF
TRBV6-1	TRBJ2-1	TRBD1	CASKGGQAISHNEQFF
TRBV24-1	TRBJ2-1	TRBD2	CATRGTSGRASGEQFF
TRBV28	TRBJ2-7	NA	CASSLFVEGGARNEQYF
TRBV16	TRBJ2-4	NA	CASSQIAGAKNIQYF
TRBV6-5	TRBJ2-3	NA	CANSYSINSFGVSTDTQYF
TRBV20-1	TRBJ1-5	TRBD1	CSARRDRALSNQPQHF
TRBV11-2	TRBJ2-7	TRBD2	CASSLAGLAGIEQYF
TRBV12-3/TRBV12-4	TRBJ1-6	TRBD1	CASRTGPNNSPLHF
TRBV5-1	TRBJ2-2	NA	CASSLTDTDTGELFF
TRBV6-1	TRBJ1-2	TRBD1	CASRQGGTYGYTF
TRBV7-3	TRBJ2-1	NA	CASSQTRAFEQFF
TRBV7-2	TRBJ2-7	TRBD2	CASRPSGSYEQYF
TRBV2	TRBJ2-1	TRBD2	CASRETSGPSSYNEQFF
TRBV10-3	TRBJ1-4	NA	CAISENWAGSTNEKLFF
TRBV12-3/TRBV12-4	TRBJ1-3	NA	CASSPYVTGNSGNIIYF
TRBV20-1	TRBJ2-1	NA	CSAWDASSYNEQFF
TRBV2	TRBJ1-1	NA	CASSESGGTEAFF
TRBV19	TRBJ2-3	NA	CATRGVNTDTQYF
TRBV2	TRBJ1-3	NA	CASSPGPDSTIYF
TRBV24-1	TRBJ2-1	NA	CATSAWDPSGNEQFF
TRBV5-1	TRBJ1-2	NA	CASSSRTAYGYTF
TRBV28	TRBJ1-6	NA	CASINSNNSPLHF
TRBV3-1	TRBJ1-2	NA	CASRVRGENGYTF